This entry is about one T cell receptor (beta chain). Trimming stripped 5 bases from V and 5 bases from J, with 15 bases between. The CDR3 length is 14 residues. CDR1 SGHAT and CDR2 FQNNGV come from the germline V gene. This sample is part of a study of blood T cell repertoires in COVID-19. For the study at large: Donors in the United States, Italy and Spain gave samples during acute or convalescent COVID-19.

As handled by the study authors: Estimation of nucleated cell counts was performed using reference gene primer amplification. Profiled with immunoSEQ multiplex PCR; TCRdb holds only in-frame clones, not every one. D and trimming come from the DNA, and the V and J calls and clone size come from that table. This sample has about 370,000 clones, with approximately 89% found just once. Enrolment of Seattle patients took place during active infection, and they were followed longitudinally. This sequence originates from a woman in her 30s with COVID-19, enrolled during active disease. V gene TRBV11-2 combines with J gene TRBJ2-5; D not certain. The sample consisted of peripheral blood. The CDR3 loop is CASSPPLPFETQYF. CDR3 DNA sequence: TGTGCCAGCAGCCCCCCCCTCCCTTTCGAGACCCAGTACTTC.